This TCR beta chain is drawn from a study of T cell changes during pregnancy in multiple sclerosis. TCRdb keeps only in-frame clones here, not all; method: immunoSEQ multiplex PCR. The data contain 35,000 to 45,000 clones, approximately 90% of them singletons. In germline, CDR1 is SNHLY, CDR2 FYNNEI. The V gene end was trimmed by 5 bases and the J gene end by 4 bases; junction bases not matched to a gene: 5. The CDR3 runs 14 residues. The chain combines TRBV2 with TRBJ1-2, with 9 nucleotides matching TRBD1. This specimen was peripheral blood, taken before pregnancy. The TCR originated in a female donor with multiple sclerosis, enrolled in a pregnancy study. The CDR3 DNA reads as TGTGCCAGCAGTTATCCGGGACAGGGCTATGGCTACACCTTC. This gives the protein CASSYPGQGYGYTF.